These 5 T cell receptor beta chains were sequenced from one sample in a study of shared clonotypes between healthy human individuals. Sequenced by immunoSEQ multiplex PCR; TCRdb stores in-frame clones only, minus some. The sample lists fewer than 1.6 million clones, approximately 98.5% seen once, with 0.36% in the top ten. Material: naive CD4+ T cells sorted from blood. The subset is: CD45RA+ positively selected. These receptors all come from a man aged 30 to 45 in good health.

Only one count was recorded for this clone. The CDR3 is CATSIRASVYGYTF. The CDR3, as DNA: TGTGCCACCAGCATAAGGGCCTCGGTTTATGGCTACACCTTC. The chain couples TRBV15 to TRBJ1-2; no reliable D call. The CDR3 is made up of 14 amino acids. V was cut by 4 bases and J by 5 bases, with 14 bases left in between. Germline CDR1 and CDR2: LNHNV and YYDKDF (reference sequence).

The CDR3 here is CSVTGFKDGYTF. The CDR3 DNA reads TGCAGCGTAACAGGGTTCAAGGATGGCTACACCTTC. This chain uses TRBV29-1 with TRBJ1-2; D may be TRBD1 (6 bases). CDR1 SQVTM and CDR2 ANQGSEA come from the germline V gene. The CDR3 extends over 12 amino acids. Trimming cost V 6 bases and J 6 bases, with 14 bases left between them. Variable domain in full (rest from reference TRBV29-1 and TRBJ1-2): SAVISQKPSRDICQRGTSLTIQCQVDSQVTMMFWYRQQPGQSLTLIATANQGSEATYESGFVIDKFPISRPNLTFSTLTVSNMSPEDSSIYLCSVTGFKDGYTFGSGTRLTVV.

The gene calls are TRBV18 and TRBJ2-7, with 8 bases aligning to TRBD1. Germline V gene lookup returns CDR1 KGHSH and CDR2 LQKENI. The CDR3 is made up of 15 amino acids. Losses at the gene ends were 4 bases for V and 0 bases for J; bases not matched to a gene: 5. CDR3 DNA sequence: TGTGCCAGCTCACTCGGACAGGGAGGCTCCTACGAGCAGTACTTC. Protein: CASSLGQGGSYEQYF.

This clone was seen just once. The chain recombines TRBV6-1 with TRBJ1-1; D unclear. This CDR3 contains 16 residues. V was clipped by 3 bases and J by 1 base, with 15 bases between them. The germline CDR1 and CDR2 sequences are MNHNS and SASEGT. The CDR3 here is CASSDERVGGNTEAFF. The CDR3 coding sequence is TGTGCCAGCAGTGACGAGAGGGTCGGAGGGAACACTGAAGCTTTCTTT.

CDR3 in amino acids: CASSPVLNTEAFF. The CDR3 region has the DNA TGCGCCAGCAGCCCCGTTTTGAACACTGAAGCTTTCTTT. The chain is built from TRBV5-1 and TRBJ1-1; D unresolved. Per germline, CDR1 SGHRS and CDR2 YFSETQ. The CDR3 is made up of 13 amino acids. V lost 4 bases, J lost 0 bases, and 7 bases lay in between.